This record covers a single T cell receptor beta chain. No antigen is known for it. No much larger clonotype is one base removed from it; base qualities were not supplied. These data belong to a study of CD8 T cells in ankylosing spondylitis (dated by TCRdb to about 2017). Turning to the overall study: The study set out to find disease-linked TCR variants by profiling T cell receptor beta repertoires in ankylosing spondylitis patients and healthy donors. Peripheral blood was sampled, and synovial fluid was additionally collected from ankylosing spondylitis patients. The full study cohort was made up of roughly 25 ankylosing spondylitis patients and about a hundred healthy donors. The paper as a whole reports these results and caveats: Some TCR beta motif variants had previously been reported in synovial fluid and blood of reactive arthritis patients, which suggested common disease-initiation mechanisms. A TCR beta motif of fewer than 10 highly homologous amino acid variants appeared characteristic of blood from ankylosing spondylitis patients. Significant enrichment of the disease-linked clones was reported in matched synovial fluid samples from ankylosing spondylitis patients. A CD8+ phenotype was shown by the disease-linked clones, which were found at relatively low frequencies in peripheral blood.

Reads for this sample came from an Illumina HiSeq 2500. TCR beta libraries were prepared by quantitative 5'-RACE with molecular barcodes. The authors' analysis ran thus. To identify disease-linked TCR variants, a new computational method was used, one built on a probabilistic model of VDJ rearrangement. The public reads were quality trimmed at Q25 with fastp and then assembled into clones with MiXCR by TCRdb, keeping productive beta chains. All rows with the same CDR3 protein become a single entry with the most common DNA and genes. TCRdb's processing, not the authors' own work, is the source of the V and J calls. Counted in this sample were fewer than 250,000 distinct CDR3 sequences; more than 25% of them appeared once. Together, the top ten hold around 4% of the sample. The CDR3, from cysteine to phenylalanine, totals 16 residues. The retained sequence is limited to the CDR3, 48 bases, with the frame set at the first base. V loses 2 bases of germline sequence and J loses 0 bases, and the interval between the two ends is 13 bases. CDR1 and CDR2, looked up from the germline V gene, are SGHTA and FQGNSA.

The sequence was obtained from a male donor with ankylosing spondylitis or in good health (not recorded which). The sample taken for sequencing was blood, either unsorted or a sorted T cell fraction (not recorded which). The chain is made from TRBV7-2 and TRBJ1-2; a tentative D match to TRBD1 spans 5 bases. The CDR3 region has the sequence CASSLRGGQPNYGYTF. The base sequence is TGTGCCAGCAGCTTAAGGGGCGGGCAGCCTAACTATGGCTACACCTTC.